The 10 T cell receptor beta chains in this list originate from one sample, sequenced in a study of blood T cells in healthy people across ages. It was with a sample-barcoded 5' primer and a J-beta primer mix that a second PCR of about 6 to 11 cycles was run. TCRdb re-analysed the 5' RACE reads in MiXCR, keeping a single row per CDR3 protein. The table has around 1.7 million distinct CDR3 sequences, roughly 27% seen once. The sample consisted of blood. The receptors shown here come from a woman aged 25-40 years in good health.

This chain connects TRBV20-1 to TRBJ2-3; TRBD2 matches 10 bases. V was pared by 5 bases and J by 7 bases, with 9 bases of the junction left unmatched. Per the germline V gene, CDR1 is DFQATT and CDR2 is SNEGSKA (reference sequence). CDR3 length: 14 residues. The CDR3 DNA is TGCAGTGCTCCGCTAGCTAGCGGGGGAAATACGCAGTATTTT. Its protein is CSAPLASGGNTQYF.

This clonotype occurred a few times. The chain joins TRBV11-2 to TRBJ1-1; 7 bases agree with TRBD1. Germline CDR1 is SGHAT and CDR2 is FQNNGV. The CDR3 has 14 residues. Trimming removed 4 bases from V and 5 bases from J; junction bases left unmatched: 7. CDR3 DNA: TGTGCCAGCAGCTCACAGGGGTTGGGGACTGAAGCTTTCTTT. Residues: CASSSQGLGTEAFF.

This chain uses TRBV12-3 or TRBV12-4 with TRBJ2-4, with TRBD2 identical over 8 bases. The CDR3 spans 14 residues. The ends lost 5 bases at V and 13 bases at J; junction bases unmatched: 13. The CDR3 sequence is CASSQLADVDEQYF. CDR3 nucleotides: TGTGCCAGCAGTCAACTAGCGGATGTGGATGAGCAGTACTTC.

This clonotype was seen ten or more times. As DNA, the CDR3 is TGTGCCAGCAGCAAAGGGGGGACCCGAGGGCCTGAGGACGAGCAGTACTTC. It encodes CASSKGGTRGPEDEQYF. This chain uses TRBV21-1 with TRBJ2-7; the table's D call TRBD2 went unverified against the DNA. TRBV21-1 is termed a pseudogene. The CDR3 contains 17 residues.

As regards this clonotype: This may be a read error: a much more frequent sequence differs by one nucleotide. The rearrangement uses TRBV20-1 and TRBJ2-7, with D perhaps TRBD2 (6 bases). The end of the DNA is better explained by TRBJ2-5, so the J call may be wrong. Germline-derived CDR1 and CDR2 are DFQATT and SNEGSKA (reference sequence). The CDR3 extends over 15 amino acids. The CDR3 bases are TGCAGTGCTACGGACTATGGCGGGATTTTGGAGACCCAGTACTTC. It specifies CSATDYGGILETQYF.

This clonotype has only a few counts. The V gene is TRBV9, the J gene TRBJ2-3, with 9 bases that match TRBD2. The CDR3 is 14 amino acids. Germline V gene lookup returns CDR1 SGDLS and CDR2 YYNGEE. The trim removed 3 bases at V and 2 bases at J, leaving 1 base unmatched. In DNA, the CDR3 is TGTGCCAGCAGCGCTAGCGGGGACACAGATACGCAGTATTTT. It translates to CASSASGDTDTQYF.

The J gene is TRBJ2-1, the V gene TRBV6-1; D is uncertain. Germline CDR1 and CDR2: MNHNS and SASEGT. Trimming left V 6 bases short and J 13 bases short, with 22 bases between. The CDR3 extends over 14 amino acids. The CDR3 region has the DNA TGTGCCAGCAGGCGCGACATCCGAGCCTACGAACAGTTCTTC. Encoded protein: CASRRDIRAYEQFF.

The rearrangement uses TRBV6-5 and TRBJ1-1, with TRBD1 matching 7 bases. The germline CDR1 and CDR2 sequences are MNHEY and SVGAGI. The CDR3 runs to 13 residues. V dropped 5 bases and J dropped 7; count of bases not matched to a gene: 7. The CDR3 loop is CASSGTVKREAFF. The CDR3 nucleotides are TGTGCCAGCAGTGGGACAGTAAAACGTGAAGCTTTCTTT.

The table lists this clonotype with a few counts. The rearrangement uses TRBV5-1 and TRBJ2-3; D call uncertain. V shed 7 bases and J shed 2 bases, with 11 bases lying between them. Germline-derived CDR1 and CDR2 are SGHRS and YFSETQ. The length of the CDR3 is 13 residues. The CDR3 sequence: CASSNPITDTQYF. DNA for the CDR3: TGCGCCAGCTCCAATCCTATCACAGATACGCAGTATTTT.

A few counts support this clonotype. The chain recombines TRBV29-1 with TRBJ1-2, with D unclear. The V end lost 0 bases, the J end lost 1 base, and 6 bases lay between the germline ends. The CDR3 covers 13 residues. The germline gives CDR1 SQVTM, CDR2 ANQGSEA. CDR3 DNA: TGCAGCGTTGAAGATCCAGTTAACTATGGCTACACCTTC. Translated, it gives CSVEDPVNYGYTF.